This TCR beta chain was retrieved from a study of T cell responses to AZD1222 COVID-19 vaccine. Across the study: Samples with a second dose at about 4 or about 12 weeks were pooled together.

The repertoire was sequenced with immunoSEQ multiplex PCR; TCRdb's copy has only in-frame clones and lacks some. The table shows about 97,000 clones, with roughly 89% occurring only once. Trimming at V came to 6 bases and at J to 5 bases, leaving 8 bases not matched to a gene. This CDR3 is 16 amino acids long. Germline V CDR1 and CDR2: MDHEN, SYDVKM. The chain links TRBV28 to TRBJ2-5, with 14 bases matching TRBD2. This clonotype was sampled from an adult in good health. The input for sequencing was peripheral blood, taken on day 0 of AZD1222 vaccination. The CDR3 DNA reads TGTGCCAGCAGGTCGGGACTAGCGGGAGTTGCGGAGACCCAGTACTTC. Its protein is CASRSGLAGVAETQYF.